Below, 16 T cell receptor beta chains from the same sample are listed, as sequenced in a study of blood T cell repertoires in COVID-19. Profiled with immunoSEQ multiplex PCR; TCRdb holds only in-frame clones, not every one. Of around 170,000 clones listed, about 87% are singletons. Sequenced: peripheral blood. Receptors originate from a man in his sixties with acute or convalescent COVID-19.

The chain recombines TRBV6-6 with TRBJ1-5, with 10 bases lining up with TRBD1. This CDR3 has 16 amino acids. CDR1 and CDR2 (germline): MNHNY, SVGAGI (reference sequence). Germline trimming cut 6 bases from V and 1 base from J; bases unmatched to any gene: 6. This chain's CDR3 is CASRPRTGGSNQPQHF. The CDR3 region has the DNA TGTGCCAGCAGACCAAGGACAGGGGGGAGCAATCAGCCCCAGCATTTT.

This clone was observed a few times. The chain couples TRBV6-1 to TRBJ1-4, with D uncertain. The CDR3 spans 15 residues. Germline assignment: CDR1 MNHNS and CDR2 SASEGT. Between the trimmed V and J ends, which lost 2 bases and 6 bases, there was a span of 13 bases. The CDR3, as DNA: TGTGCCAGCAGTGAACCTCGTCCAGCGTATGAAAAACTGTTTTTT. It encodes CASSEPRPAYEKLFF.

This clone occurred once. The chain has TRBV24-1 and TRBJ1-1; no definite D call. The CDR3 sequence is 13 residues long. Germline V lookup: CDR1 KGHDR, CDR2 SFDVKD. Deletions cut 7 bases from V and 1 base from J, with 9 bases between. CDR3 bases: TGTGCCACCAGCTTAAAAGCGAACACTGAAGCTTTCTTT. This sequence encodes CATSLKANTEAFF.

CDR3 nucleotide sequence: TGTGCCAGTAGTATATCAGGGTCCAATCAGCCCCAGCATTTT. This encodes CASSISGSNQPQHF. The chain has TRBV19 and TRBJ1-5, with D tentatively TRBD1 (5 bases). There are 14 residues in the CDR3. From germline, CDR1 is LNHDA and CDR2 SQIVND (reference sequence). The V gene lost 2 bases and the J gene lost 3 bases, with 8 bases spanning the gap.

This clone has a handful of counts. The chain joins TRBV5-1 to TRBJ1-4; D ambiguous. In germline, CDR1 is SGHRS, CDR2 YFSETQ. The ends were cut back, 4 bases at V and 12 bases at J, with 13 bases in the middle. CDR3 length: 12 amino acids. The CDR3 sequence is CASSTTGGELFF. The CDR3, as DNA: TGCGCCAGCAGCACGACGGGCGGGGAACTGTTTTTT. Combining the CDR3 with reference TRBV5-1 and TRBJ1-4 gives the whole variable domain KAGVTQTPRYLIKTRGQQVTLSCSPISGHRSVSWYQQTPGQGLQFLFEYFSETQRNKGNFPGRFSGRQFSNSRSEMNVSTLELGDSALYLCASSTTGGELFFGSGTQLSVL.

The genes are TRBV2 and TRBJ1-2; D uncertain. The CDR3 sequence is 11 residues long. V lost 4 bases to trimming and J lost 8 bases, with 8 bases between them. Germline assignment: CDR1 SNHLY and CDR2 FYNNEI. The CDR3 loop is CASSVEYGYTF. The CDR3 DNA reads TGTGCCAGCAGTGTTGAGTACGGCTACACCTTC.

The V gene is TRBV12-3 or TRBV12-4, the J gene TRBJ1-5; 8 bases line up with TRBD1. The V segment lost 5 bases and the J segment 4 bases; nucleotides outside the gene matches: 1. The CDR3 is made up of 13 amino acids. CDR3 sequence: CASSNRGNQPQHF. In DNA form, the CDR3 reads TGTGCCAGCAGTAACAGGGGGAATCAGCCCCAGCATTTT.

In its sample, this clone was seen a few times. The rearrangement uses TRBV27 and TRBJ2-7, with 7 bases identical to TRBD1. Losses at the gene ends were 2 bases for V and 2 bases for J; bases not matched to a gene: 3. CDR1 MNHEY and CDR2 SMNVEV come from the germline V gene (reference sequence). The CDR3 contains 14 residues. This chain's CDR3 is CASSLTGVTYEQYV. CDR3 bases: TGTGCCAGCAGTTTAACAGGGGTCACCTACGAGCAGTACGTC.

J is TRBJ2-7 and V is TRBV4-1; 9 bases are a match to TRBD1. The V gene end was trimmed by 2 bases and the J gene end by 1 base; junction bases not matched to a gene: 9. The CDR3 is made up of 17 amino acids. Per the germline V gene, CDR1 is MGHRA and CDR2 is YSYEKL. The CDR3 sequence is CASSQRRGTGTSYEQYF. The CDR3 DNA is TGCGCCAGCAGCCAAAGAAGAGGGACAGGGACTTCCTACGAGCAGTACTTC.

CDR3 residues: CATSDLASGGSGELFF. In DNA form, the CDR3 reads TGTGCCACCAGTGATTTGGCTAGCGGGGGGTCCGGGGAGCTGTTTTTT. The rearrangement joins TRBV24-1 to TRBJ2-2; TRBD2 agrees at 11 bases. This CDR3 contains 16 residues. Germline-derived CDR1 and CDR2 are KGHDR and SFDVKD. The V and J ends lost 0 bases and 6 bases, in that order; junction bases with no gene match: 2.

The chain couples TRBV7-2 to TRBJ2-5; TRBD2 aligns across 7 bases. This CDR3 has 14 residues. The J segment lost 2 bases and the V segment lost 6 bases, leaving 6 bases of the junction unmatched. CDR1 is SGHTA, CDR2 FQGNSA, per germline. The CDR3 DNA reads TGTGCCAGCAGGGATTTCGGGAGGCAAGAGACCCAGTACTTC. It is translated as CASRDFGRQETQYF.

The chain joins TRBV11-2 to TRBJ1-3, with 10 bases matching TRBD1. The CDR3 totals 16 residues. V lost 2 bases and J lost 3; bases outside the gene matches: 4. Looked up from germline, CDR1 is SGHAT and CDR2 is FQNNGV. The CDR3 sequence is CASSLRGQGNGNTIYF. CDR3 coding DNA: TGTGCCAGCAGCTTAAGGGGACAGGGGAATGGAAACACCATATATTTT.

J is TRBJ1-1 and V is TRBV3-1 (or the pseudogene TRBV3-2); TRBD1 matches at 9 bases. The trim removed 3 bases at V and 0 bases at J, leaving 2 bases unmatched. The CDR3 sequence is 15 residues long. Germline CDR1 LGHDT, CDR2 YNNKEL (reference sequence). The CDR3 is CASSQGTGMNTEAFF. CDR3 sequence (DNA): TGTGCCAGCAGCCAGGGGACAGGGATGAACACTGAAGCTTTCTTT.

In its sample, this clone was seen once. The V gene is TRBV19, the J gene TRBJ1-5; possibly TRBD1 for D (6 bases). The V gene's germline CDR1 is LNHDA and CDR2 SQIVND (reference sequence). The CDR3 spans 14 residues. The V gene lost 9 bases and the J gene lost 7 bases, with 19 bases spanning the gap. As DNA, the CDR3 is TGTGCCAGCAACTACAGGGCTAAGGGGCAGCCCCAGCATTTT. Amino acid sequence: CASNYRAKGQPQHF.

CDR3 amino acids: CAISEFGGNTEAFF. CDR3 sequence (DNA): TGTGCCATCAGTGAGTTTGGAGGGAACACTGAAGCTTTCTTT. The gene calls are TRBV10-3 and TRBJ1-1, with D unclear. The CDR3 spans 14 residues. CDR1 and CDR2 (germline): ENHRY, SYGVKD. Deletions cut 1 base from V and 1 base from J, with 7 bases between.

The chain links TRBV24-1 to TRBJ1-2; 10 bases match TRBD1. The CDR3 runs 15 residues. Losses at the gene ends were 4 bases for V and 8 bases for J; bases not matched to a gene: 9. CDR1 is KGHDR, CDR2 SFDVKD, per germline. The CDR3 DNA reads TGTGCCACCAGTGAGGGGACAGGGGCCTATCGAGGCTACACCTTC. As protein: CATSEGTGAYRGYTF.